The 17 T cell receptor beta chains given below trace back to one sample, sequenced in a study of T cell responses to AZD1222 COVID-19 vaccine. Profiled with immunoSEQ multiplex PCR; TCRdb holds only in-frame clones, not every one. The table has some 120,000 clones, around 90% seen once; the top ten hold about 4.3%. The source was peripheral blood, collected on day 0 of MenACWY control vaccination. All receptors come from an adult in good health.

The chain carries TRBV5-6 and TRBJ1-5; D gene uncertain. The length of the CDR3 is 15 residues. Germline CDR1 and CDR2: SGHDT and YYEEEE. The ends were cut back, 0 bases at V and 3 bases at J, with 10 bases in the middle. CDR3 bases: TGTGCCAGCAGCTTGGTTCGAGATTACAATCAGCCCCAGCATTTT. It is translated as CASSLVRDYNQPQHF.

The chain is built from TRBV29-1 and TRBJ1-1, with 7 bases matching TRBD1. V lost 3 bases, J lost 8 bases, and 6 bases stayed unmatched. Looked up from germline, CDR1 is SQVTM and CDR2 is ANQGSEA. The CDR3 extends over 12 amino acids. The CDR3, as DNA: TGCAGCGTTGAGAGCGGACAGGTAGAAGCTTTCTTT. As protein: CSVESGQVEAFF.

This clone was found once. The chain uses TRBV29-1 and TRBJ2-7; 8 bases are shared with TRBD1. This CDR3 has 14 amino acids. Germline V gene sequence: CDR1 SQVTM, CDR2 ANQGSEA. V shed 7 bases, J shed 4 bases, and the junction held 12 bases outside the gene matches. The chain's CDR3 is CSALTPDRAYEQYF. CDR3 DNA: TGCAGCGCCCTAACCCCGGACAGGGCGTACGAGCAGTACTTC.

This clone was counted once. The chain uses TRBV29-1 and TRBJ2-1; 9 nucleotides match TRBD1. Germline lookup yields CDR1 SQVTM and CDR2 ANQGSEA. CDR3 length: 15 residues. Unmatched junction bases numbered 8, after V lost 7 bases and J lost 1 base. Here the CDR3 DNA reads TGCAGCGCACTAGGGACAGGGCTTTCCTACAATGAGCAGTTCTTC. Translating gives CSALGTGLSYNEQFF.

This rearrangement joins TRBV6-5 to TRBJ2-3; D gene unclear. The CDR3 spans 15 residues. V lost 7 bases, J lost 1 base, and 15 bases lay in between. CDR1 and CDR2 (germline): MNHEY, SVGAGI. CDR3 coding DNA: TGTGCCAGCACCCTTATGGGGTATGGCACAGATACGCAGTATTTT. This codes for CASTLMGYGTDTQYF.

This chain connects TRBV19 to TRBJ1-5; unclear D gene. Germline V gives CDR1 LNHDA, CDR2 SQIVND (reference sequence). The CDR3 covers 10 residues. V was shortened by 8 bases and J by 5 bases, with 4 bases between the two germline ends. This CDR3 reads CASGHQPQHF. The CDR3 DNA sequence: TGTGCCAGTGGTCATCAGCCCCAGCATTTT. The whole variable domain, filled in from reference TRBV19 and TRBJ1-5, reads DGGITQSPKYLFRKEGQNVTLSCEQNLNHDAMYWYRQDPGQGLRLIYYSQIVNDFQKGDIAEGYSVSREKKESFPLTVTSAQKNPTAFYLCASGHQPQHFGDGTRLSIL.

The genes are TRBV15 and TRBJ1-2; 8 bases agree with TRBD1. This CDR3 is built from 13 residues. The germline V gene encodes CDR1 LNHNV and CDR2 YYDKDF (reference sequence). Trimming removed 5 bases from V and 3 bases from J; junction bases left unmatched: 2. CDR3 region: CATSLDRDYGYTF. The CDR3 DNA follows: TGTGCCACCAGCTTGGACAGGGACTATGGCTACACCTTC.

The CDR3 sequence is CASSRGQGATNEKLFF. CDR3 DNA: TGTGCCAGTAGCCGGGGACAGGGGGCGACTAATGAAAAACTGTTTTTT. The chain has TRBV19 and TRBJ1-4; 12 bases align to TRBD1. The CDR3 consists of 16 residues. V was clipped by 6 bases and J by 2 bases; unmatched bases: 4. The germline gives CDR1 LNHDA, CDR2 SQIVND (reference sequence).

The chain recombines TRBV7-3 with TRBJ2-3; no clear D gene. This CDR3 has 12 residues. V was shortened by 6 bases and J by 5 bases, with 9 bases between the two germline ends. Per the germline V gene, CDR1 is SGHTA and CDR2 is FQGTGA. The CDR3 DNA sequence: TGTGCCAGCAGTCAATTCGGAGATACGCAGTATTTT. It is translated as CASSQFGDTQYF.

The chain recombines TRBV7-2 with TRBJ1-5; D is ambiguous. The ends were cut back, 5 bases at V and 3 bases at J, with 14 bases in the middle. CDR1 is SGHTA and CDR2 is FQGNSA in the germline V gene. CDR3 size: 15 residues. This CDR3 is CASSADAFNNQPQHF. The CDR3 region has the DNA TGTGCCAGCAGCGCGGACGCCTTCAACAATCAGCCCCAGCATTTT.

V usage is TRBV6-6 and J usage is TRBJ1-4, with D unresolved. V shed 8 bases and J shed 4 bases, with 11 bases lying between them. Germline V gives CDR1 MNHNY, CDR2 SVGAGI (reference sequence). The CDR3 has 13 amino acids. The CDR3 nucleotides read TGTGCCAGCCGAGAAGGCGGTAATGAAAAACTGTTTTTT. Translating gives CASREGGNEKLFF.

J is TRBJ1-1 and V is TRBV27, with D unclear. Between the trimmed V and J ends, which lost 4 bases and 2 bases, there was a span of 2 bases. The CDR3 covers 11 residues. CDR1 is MNHEY, CDR2 SMNVEV, per germline (reference sequence). The CDR3 spells CASSSNTEAFF. DNA for the CDR3: TGTGCCAGCAGTTCTAACACTGAAGCTTTCTTT.

This clone was counted a single time. This chain connects TRBV10-2 to TRBJ2-7, with 11 bases fitting TRBD2. The germline gives CDR1 WSHSY, CDR2 SAAADI. The CDR3 extends over 16 amino acids. V lost 5 bases and J lost 0; bases outside the gene matches: 6. This CDR3 reads CASSMPSGGYSYEQYV. In DNA form, the CDR3 reads TGCGCCAGCAGTATGCCTAGCGGGGGGTACTCCTACGAGCAGTACGTC.

The V gene is TRBV28, the J gene TRBJ2-3, with D tentatively TRBD2 (6 bases). CDR1 is MDHEN and CDR2 is SYDVKM in the germline V gene. The CDR3 has 15 residues. Trimming stripped 9 bases from V and 0 bases from J, with 16 bases between. The CDR3 DNA sequence: TGTGCCAGTTCGCCGGGACTCCTTAGCACAGATACGCAGTATTTT. Its protein is CASSPGLLSTDTQYF. The full variable domain, in which reference TRBV28 and TRBJ2-3 provide the parts outside the CDR3, is DVKVTQSSRYLVKRTGEKVFLECVQDMDHENMFWYRQDPGLGLRLIYFSYDVKMKEKGDIPEGYSVSREKKERFSLILESASTNQTSMYLCASSPGLLSTDTQYFGPGTRLTVL.

The genes are TRBV28 and TRBJ2-1; TRBD1 agrees at 7 bases. The CDR3 contains 15 residues. Germline CDR1 and CDR2: MDHEN and SYDVKM. Losses at the gene ends were 6 bases for V and 0 bases for J; bases not matched to a gene: 5. CDR3 nucleotide sequence: TGTGCCAGCAGCTCCTGGACAGGCTCCTACAATGAGCAGTTCTTC. Translated, it gives CASSSWTGSYNEQFF. Variable domain in full (rest from reference TRBV28 and TRBJ2-1): DVKVTQSSRYLVKRTGEKVFLECVQDMDHENMFWYRQDPGLGLRLIYFSYDVKMKEKGDIPEGYSVSREKKERFSLILESASTNQTSMYLCASSSWTGSYNEQFFGPGTRLTVL.

This chain links TRBV15 with TRBJ1-2, with D uncertain. The CDR3 is 14 residues long. Germline CDR1 is LNHNV and CDR2 is YYDKDF (reference sequence). V was clipped by 6 bases and J by 1 base, with 12 bases between them. This CDR3 reads CATSLGLLNYGYTF. The CDR3 nucleotides are TGTGCCACCAGTTTAGGATTACTTAACTATGGCTACACCTTC.

This rearrangement joins TRBV19 to TRBJ2-5; D is unresolved. The CDR3 runs to 9 residues. Looked up from germline, CDR1 is LNHDA and CDR2 is SQIVND (reference sequence). CDR3 protein: CALRETQYF. CDR3 bases: TGTGCATTAAGGGAGACCCAGTACTTC.